This TCR beta chain comes out of a study of cytomegalovirus exposure and HLA in healthy donors. About this clone itself: Its antigen is not identified.

PCR primers comprised 60 Vbeta and 13 Jbeta primers. Per the authors' pipeline: There were around 80 million unique TCR beta chains by a later count, and around 10 million of them were shared. Profiled with immunoSEQ multiplex PCR; TCRdb holds only in-frame clones, not every one. V and J calls and clone size come straight from that table; D and trimming were deduced from the DNA. The sample includes some 61,000 clones, about 81% seen only once; the top ten take approximately 6.2%. Study-wide findings and caveats: High specificity and sensitivity for cytomegalovirus status were reported for the classifier. Among immune exposure information, only CMV serostatus was available. The authors confirmed in vitro that three CMV-associated chains were specific for CMV antigens.

CDR1 and CDR2 (germline): SQVTM, ANQGSEA. The CDR3 has 14 residues. The sequence was collected from a human donor in good health. The gene calls are TRBV29-1 and TRBJ2-5; D is perhaps TRBD1 (6 bases). The J call may be mistaken, given a closer DNA end match to TRBJ2-7. The sequencing sample was made of PBMCs. CDR3 DNA: TGCAGCGTTGAAGCCTATAGGGGGTCCGGCGAGCAGTACTTC. Protein sequence: CSVEAYRGSGEQYF.